Below are 20 T cell receptor beta chains sequenced from a single sample in a study of blood T cell repertoires in COVID-19. The repertoire was sequenced with immunoSEQ multiplex PCR; TCRdb's copy has only in-frame clones and lacks some. Here the sample spans more than 95,000 clones, around 86% being singletons. Source material: peripheral blood. The receptors were gathered from a man aged 45-60 years with acute or convalescent COVID-19.

V gene TRBV5-1 combines with J gene TRBJ2-7; 13 nucleotides align to TRBD2. Losses at the gene ends were 5 bases for V and 7 bases for J; bases not matched to a gene: 9. This CDR3 is 15 amino acids long. Germline lookup yields CDR1 SGHRS and CDR2 YFSETQ. The CDR3 reads CASSPGLAGVREQYF. The DNA of the CDR3 is TGCGCCAGCAGTCCCGGACTAGCGGGAGTGAGGGAGCAGTACTTC.

This rearrangement joins TRBV3-1 (or the pseudogene TRBV3-2) to TRBJ2-7; 7 bases agree with TRBD1. Germline trimming cut 4 bases from V and 2 bases from J; bases unmatched to any gene: 8. This CDR3 spans 15 amino acids. CDR1 is LGHDT, CDR2 YNNKEL, per germline (reference sequence). As DNA, the CDR3 is TGTGCCAGCAGCCCGGGGTACGGGACAGCCTACGAGCAGTACTTC. Translating gives CASSPGYGTAYEQYF.

The chain links TRBV29-1 to TRBJ2-2; 7 positions match TRBD1. This CDR3 is built from 14 residues. Germline V gene sequence: CDR1 SQVTM, CDR2 ANQGSEA. The V segment lost 7 bases and the J segment 4 bases; nucleotides outside the gene matches: 9. CDR3 bases: TGCAGCGCCCAGTGGGGACAGAGCACCGGGGAGCTGTTTTTT. As protein: CSAQWGQSTGELFF.

The chain uses TRBV5-1 and TRBJ2-1; D not certain. The CDR3 is made up of 13 amino acids. Looked up from germline, CDR1 is SGHRS and CDR2 is YFSETQ. Trimming stripped 4 bases from V and 3 bases from J, with 8 bases between. The CDR3 region is CASSQELYNEQFF. DNA for the CDR3: TGCGCCAGCAGCCAAGAACTCTACAATGAGCAGTTCTTC.

The V call is TRBV7-9, the J call TRBJ1-2; TRBD1 matches at 7 bases. The J segment lost 2 bases and the V segment lost 5 bases, leaving 5 bases of the junction unmatched. The CDR3 runs 14 residues. In germline, CDR1 is SEHNR, CDR2 FQNEAQ (reference sequence). CDR3 nucleotide sequence: TGTGCCAGCAGCCCCGGGACAGTAAACTATGGCTACACCTTC. Translation: CASSPGTVNYGYTF.

This sequence joins TRBV7-9 and TRBJ2-7; the match to TRBD2 covers 13 bases. The CDR3 is 16 residues long. In germline, CDR1 is SEHNR, CDR2 FQNEAQ (reference sequence). V shed 4 bases and J 7 bases; nucleotides not matched to a gene: 10. This CDR3 reads CASSSHPGLAGSEQYF. CDR3 in DNA: TGTGCCAGCAGCTCACACCCGGGACTAGCGGGAAGTGAGCAGTACTTC.

This chain uses TRBV10-2 with TRBJ1-4; 10 bases fit TRBD1. The CDR3 contains 13 residues. CDR1 WSHSY and CDR2 SAAADI come from the germline V gene. V lost 8 bases, J lost 8 bases, and 5 bases stayed unmatched. The CDR3 DNA follows: TGCGCCAGCCGACAGGGGGCGCGAGAAAAACTGTTTTTT. Its translation is CASRQGAREKLFF.

The chain employs TRBV28 and TRBJ2-7; D remains ambiguous. Germline loops: CDR1 MDHEN, CDR2 SYDVKM. The CDR3 covers 12 residues. V was shortened by 5 bases and J by 6 bases, with 11 bases between the two germline ends. The CDR3 region is CASSLSYGEQYF. The CDR3, as DNA: TGTGCCAGCAGTCTTAGCTACGGCGAGCAGTACTTC.

The CDR3 spells CASSPLVGGNSNQPQHF. For the CDR3, the DNA is TGTGCCAGCAGTCCCCTTGTGGGGGGGAATAGCAATCAGCCCCAGCATTTT. The rearrangement uses TRBV6-6 and TRBJ1-5, with a possible D match to TRBD1 (5 bases). V lost 5 bases and J lost 0, with 17 bases in between. The CDR3 is 17 amino acids. Germline lookup yields CDR1 MNHNY and CDR2 SVGAGI (reference sequence).

The genes are TRBV21-1 and TRBJ2-1; TRBD2, the table's D call, lacks a check against the DNA. TRBV21-1 is reported as a pseudogene. The CDR3 consists of 15 residues. This chain's CDR3 is CASSKGKREHNEQFF. In nucleotides, the CDR3 is TGTGCCAGCAGCAAAGGTAAGCGGGAGCACAATGAGCAGTTCTTC.

The chain couples TRBV5-1 to TRBJ2-2; tentatively, D is TRBD2 (6 bases). CDR1 is SGHRS and CDR2 is YFSETQ in the germline V gene. CDR3 size: 16 residues. Trimming removed 5 bases from V and 2 bases from J, with 16 bases in between. CDR3 loop: CASRPGQRVNTGELFF. CDR3 in DNA: TGCGCCAGCAGGCCCGGGCAGCGGGTAAACACCGGGGAGCTGTTTTTT. Based on the CDR3 plus reference TRBV5-1 and TRBJ2-2, the full variable domain is KAGVTQTPRYLIKTRGQQVTLSCSPISGHRSVSWYQQTPGQGLQFLFEYFSETQRNKGNFPGRFSGRQFSNSRSEMNVSTLELGDSALYLCASRPGQRVNTGELFFGEGSRLTVL.

This chain links TRBV4-1 with TRBJ2-7, with 7 bases that match TRBD1. The CDR3 runs to 17 residues. V was pared by 0 bases and J by 2 bases, with 10 bases of the junction left unmatched. Germline loops: CDR1 MGHRA, CDR2 YSYEKL. The CDR3 loop reads CASSQDVGGSTPYEQYF. CDR3 coding DNA: TGCGCCAGCAGCCAAGATGTAGGGGGCTCAACCCCCTACGAGCAGTACTTC.

The chain employs TRBV6-5 and TRBJ2-1; D may be TRBD1 (5 bases). Germline CDR1 MNHEY, CDR2 SVGAGI. The ends were cut back, 5 bases at V and 9 bases at J, with 11 bases in the middle. The CDR3 runs to 12 residues. Here the CDR3 DNA reads TGTGCCAGCAGTCCCTGGCAGGGTGAGCAGTTCTTC. As protein: CASSPWQGEQFF.

The J gene is TRBJ1-5, the V gene TRBV20-1; 7 bases fit TRBD1. The CDR3 runs 13 residues. Germline CDR1 is DFQATT and CDR2 is SNEGSKA (reference sequence). V dropped 3 bases and J dropped 6; count of bases not matched to a gene: 5. DNA of the CDR3: TGCAGTGCTAGTCAAGGGGGCGGTCAGCCCCAGCATTTT. This codes for CSASQGGGQPQHF.

The rearrangement joins TRBV24-1 to TRBJ2-5; 8 bases align to TRBD2. CDR1 is KGHDR and CDR2 is SFDVKD in the germline V gene. V was clipped by 4 bases and J by 6 bases; unmatched bases: 12. This CDR3 is 16 amino acids long. The CDR3 region is CATSDPTSRGGKTQYF. DNA for the CDR3: TGTGCCACCAGTGACCCAACGTCACGGGGGGGGAAGACCCAGTACTTC.

The gene calls are TRBV5-8 and TRBJ2-2; 7 nucleotides align to TRBD1. The CDR3 has 15 amino acids. V shed 7 bases and J 0 bases; nucleotides not matched to a gene: 6. Germline CDR1 SGHTS, CDR2 YDEGEE. CDR3 region: CASRSGTANTGELFF. CDR3 DNA: TGTGCCAGCCGCTCCGGGACAGCGAACACCGGGGAGCTGTTTTTT.

This chain connects TRBV4-2 to TRBJ1-2; a possible D gene is TRBD1 (6 bases). CDR1 is LGHNA, CDR2 YNFKEQ, per germline. The CDR3 runs to 16 residues. Trimming pared 1 base from V and 5 bases from J, leaving 17 bases between. CDR3 residues: CASSQGQGRIGYGYTF. The CDR3 coding sequence is TGTGCCAGCAGCCAAGGGCAGGGGAGAATTGGATATGGCTACACCTTC.

V usage is TRBV30 and J usage is TRBJ1-1; D might be TRBD1 (5 bases). CDR3 size: 14 residues. Deletions cut 4 bases from V and 7 bases from J, with 19 bases between. The germline V gene encodes CDR1 GTSNPN and CDR2 SVGIG (reference sequence). The CDR3 protein is CAWTKAGLQSEAFF. DNA of the CDR3: TGTGCCTGGACTAAGGCGGGACTGCAAAGTGAAGCTTTCTTT.

This chain uses TRBV7-9 with TRBJ1-2; 8 nucleotides agree with TRBD1. V lost 5 bases to trimming and J lost 5 bases; unmatched junction nucleotides: 10. The CDR3 totals 15 residues. Germline CDR1 is SEHNR and CDR2 is FQNEAQ (reference sequence). The DNA of the CDR3 is TGTGCCAGCAGCCCCGGACAGGGCCCGGTTTATGGCTACACCTTC. Translated: CASSPGQGPVYGYTF.

This chain uses TRBV28 with TRBJ2-7; 8 bases map to TRBD2. The CDR3 has 15 residues. The trim removed 4 bases at V and 4 bases at J, leaving 9 bases unmatched. Per germline, CDR1 MDHEN and CDR2 SYDVKM. The CDR3 DNA reads TGTGCCAGCAGTTCTGTAGCGGGGAGCAGATACGAGCAGTACTTC. This codes for CASSSVAGSRYEQYF.